This is a list of T cell receptor beta chains from one sample in a study of human T cells and chemical hapten exposure. TCRdb redid the calling of the RACE reads with MiXCR, one entry per CDR3 protein. The profile shows approximately 85,000 distinct CDR3 sequences, 9.5% to 13% of them singletons. This specimen consisted of whole blood, obtained in connection with sensitization to the hapten diphenylcyclopropenone (DPC). The receptors stem from a woman aged 25 to 39 with alopecia areata. Some clones in this sample may be carry-over from other donors' samples. Each CDR3 is given with its conserved first and last residue. D genes are given only for firm matches. Part of the rows lack a size; the others show once, few, many or a class for expanded clones.

abundance	v_gene	j_gene	d_gene	CDR3aa	CDR3nt
many	TRBV30	TRBJ2-7	TRBD2	CAWMSGSYEQYF	TGTGCCTGGATGAGCGGGAGTTACGAGCAGTACTTC
many	TRBV27	TRBJ1-5	-	CASSPSKVAGPNQPQHF	TGTGCCAGCAGTCCCTCAAAAGTGGCAGGGCCAAATCAGCCCCAGCATTTT
many	TRBV6-5	TRBJ2-7	-	CASSPMAGYYEQYF	TGTGCCAGCAGCCCCATGGCAGGGTATTACGAGCAGTACTTC
many	TRBV3-1	TRBJ2-7	-	CASSHKGTYEQYF	TGTGCCAGCAGCCATAAGGGGACCTACGAGCAGTACTTC
many	TRBV5-1	TRBJ2-2	-	CASSFGDTNTGELFF	TGCGCCAGCAGCTTCGGGGACACGAACACCGGGGAGCTGTTTTTT
few	TRBV7-7	TRBJ2-2	-	CASSLFDTGELFF	TGTGCTAGCAGCTTATTTGACACCGGGGAGCTGTTTTTT
many	TRBV18	TRBJ2-5	TRBD2	CASSPGLALETQYF	TGTGCCAGCTCACCGGGACTAGCGTTAGAGACCCAGTACTTC
few	TRBV5-4	TRBJ1-1	-	CASSFGGGGRGTEAFF	TGTGCCAGCAGCTTTGGTGGGGGGGGCCGAGGGACTGAAGCTTTCTTT
many	TRBV20-1	TRBJ1-6	-	CSARDLSGGDNSPLHF	TGCAGTGCTAGAGACCTATCGGGGGGCGATAATTCACCCCTCCACTTT
many	TRBV7-6	TRBJ2-3	-	CASSLGQGMIGTQYF	TGTGCCAGCAGCTTAGGGCAGGGGATGATTGGTACGCAGTATTTT
-	TRBV10-1	TRBJ2-2	-	CASSESCPGPGELFF	TGCGCCAGCAGTGAGTCGTGTCCGGGGCCCGGGGAGCTGTTTTTT
many	TRBV29-1	TRBJ1-5	TRBD1	CSVGTGEYGQPQHF	TGCAGCGTTGGGACAGGGGAGTATGGTCAGCCCCAGCATTTT
many	TRBV20-1	TRBJ2-2	TRBD1	CSARVQGTANTGELFF	TGCAGTGCTAGAGTACAGGGGACAGCGAACACCGGGGAGCTGTTTTTT
many	TRBV7-6	TRBJ2-5	TRBD2	CASSSRTRGQETQYF	TGTGCCAGCAGCTCCCGGACTAGGGGTCAGGAGACCCAGTACTTC
many	TRBV7-2	TRBJ2-3	TRBD2	CASRAGLGTDTQYF	TGTGCCAGCAGGGCGGGACTAGGCACAGATACGCAGTATTTT
many	TRBV9	TRBJ2-3	-	CASSDSGRSTDTQYF	TGTGCCAGCAGCGATAGTGGCAGAAGTACAGATACGCAGTATTTT
few	TRBV10-2	TRBJ2-2	-	CASSDLSGSGELFF	TGCGCCAGCAGTGATTTGAGTGGGTCCGGGGAGCTGTTTTTT
many	TRBV28	TRBJ1-5	-	CASNKVGNQPQHF	TGTGCCAGCAATAAAGTGGGGAATCAGCCCCAGCATTTT
few	TRBV28	TRBJ1-6	-	CASSLLGYNSPLHF	TGTGCCAGCAGTTTATTAGGCTATAATTCACCCCTCCACTTT
many	TRBV7-6	TRBJ2-5	-	CASSLGTQETQYF	TGTGCCAGCAGCCTGGGTACCCAAGAGACCCAGTACTTC
many	TRBV2	TRBJ2-1	TRBD2	CASSERGTSNNEQFF	TGTGCCAGCAGTGAAAGGGGGACTAGCAATAATGAGCAGTTCTTC
-	TRBV4-1	TRBJ2-3	-	CASSHDGFDSTDTQYF	TGCGCCAGCAGCCATGACGGGTTTGATAGCACAGATACGCAGTATTTT
many	TRBV9	TRBJ2-1	TRBD2	CASSVEGGSIFFYNEQFF	TGTGCCAGCAGCGTAGAAGGCGGGAGTATTTTTTTTTACAATGAGCAGTTCTTC
many	TRBV10-1	TRBJ1-1	TRBD1	CASSEPDRGYTEAFF	TGCGCCAGCAGTGAGCCGGACAGGGGGTATACTGAAGCTTTCTTT
many	TRBV9	TRBJ2-3	-	CASSSRGMTDTQYF	TGTGCCAGCAGCTCCAGAGGTATGACAGATACGCAGTATTTT
-	TRBV7-3	TRBJ2-1	-	CASSSNRGPYNEQFF	TGTGCCAGCAGCTCCAATAGGGGTCCCTACAATGAGCAGTTCTTC
many	TRBV5-1	TRBJ1-2	-	CASSLGRTDYGYTF	TGCGCCAGCAGCTTGGGGCGGACAGACTATGGCTACACCTTC
-	TRBV15	TRBJ2-1	-	CVTSRVSDSEQFF	TGTGTCACCAGCAGAGTCTCCGACTCGGAGCAGTTCTTC
-	TRBV12-3/TRBV12-4	TRBJ2-3	TRBD2	CASSLREPYTQYF	TGTGCCAGCAGTTTGCGGGAGCCGTATACGCAGTATTTT
many	TRBV20-1	TRBJ2-1	-	CSAPRGGRPSNEQFF	TGCAGTGCCCCGAGGGGGGGGCGTCCGTCCAATGAGCAGTTCTTC
many	TRBV4-2	TRBJ1-2	-	CASSQDTDNLKIYGYTF	TGTGCCAGCAGCCAAGACACAGATAACCTTAAAATCTATGGCTACACCTTC
few	TRBV11-2	TRBJ1-6	-	CASSLGLGNSPLHF	TGTGCCAGCAGCTTAGGGCTCGGTAATTCACCCCTCCACTTT
-	TRBV13	TRBJ1-6	TRBD1	CASSQTGTGYNSPLHF	TGTGCCAGCAGCCAAACCGGGACAGGGTATAATTCACCCCTCCACTTT
-	TRBV29-1	TRBJ2-1	TRBD2	CSVTTSGRMNEQFF	TGCAGCGTTACAACTAGCGGGAGAATGAATGAGCAGTTCTTC
few	TRBV28	TRBJ1-4	TRBD1	CASSWGQINEKLFF	TGTGCCAGCAGTTGGGGACAGATAAATGAAAAACTGTTTTTT
many	TRBV5-5	TRBJ1-2	-	CASSATGTLNYGYTF	TGTGCCAGCAGCGCCACCGGGACTCTGAACTATGGCTACACCTTC
few	TRBV20-1	TRBJ2-7	-	CSAYKGTERGQYF	TGCAGTGCCTACAAAGGGACGGAGCGAGGGCAGTACTTC
few	TRBV10-3	TRBJ2-7	TRBD1	CAISPGQGYEQYF	TGTGCCATCTCGCCGGGACAGGGCTACGAGCAGTACTTC
many	TRBV29-1	TRBJ2-3	TRBD2	CSAWPPGLAGVTDTQYF	TGCAGCGCGTGGCCTCCGGGACTAGCGGGAGTCACAGATACGCAGTATTTT
-	TRBV29-1	TRBJ2-1	TRBD2	CSVDSGRSYNEQFF	TGCAGCGTAGATAGCGGGAGGTCCTACAATGAGCAGTTCTTC
few	TRBV29-1	TRBJ2-1	TRBD2	CSVLRSGSYNEQFF	TGCAGCGTTTTGAGAAGCGGGAGCTACAATGAGCAGTTCTTC